Following are 3 T cell receptor beta chains from one sample sequenced in a study of blood T cell repertoires in COVID-19. The protocol was immunoSEQ multiplex PCR, while the TCRdb copy is restricted to in-frame clones and leaves out a portion. The sample has 40,000 to 60,000 clones; more than 70% are singletons. Sequenced: peripheral blood. The receptors were sampled from a woman aged 55 to 70 with acute or convalescent COVID-19.

This clone showed up just a few times. This sequence joins TRBV5-1 and TRBJ1-6; D possibly corresponds to TRBD1 (5 bases). Germline V gene data show CDR1 as SGHRS and CDR2 as YFSETQ. This CDR3 comprises 14 residues. The ends were cut back, 0 bases at V and 6 bases at J, with 7 bases in the middle. Here the CDR3 DNA reads TGCGCCAGCAGCTTGGAGGACACTAATTCACCCCTCCACTTT. Translating it yields CASSLEDTNSPLHF.

This chain joins TRBV5-4 and TRBJ2-7; 8 bases line up with TRBD2. Germline V gene data show CDR1 as SGHNT and CDR2 as YYREEE (reference sequence). This CDR3 region has 15 residues. J gave up 0 bases and V 0 bases, and 2 bases lay outside the gene matches. The CDR3 coding sequence is TGTGCCAGCAGCTTGGTAGCGGGGAGCTCCTACGAGCAGTACTTC. Translation gives CASSLVAGSSYEQYF.

The CDR3 DNA follows: TGTGCCAGCAGTGGGACTAGCGGGCCAGCCAAAAACATTCAGTACTTC. Translation: CASSGTSGPAKNIQYF. The V gene is TRBV2, the J gene TRBJ2-4; 11 bases are shared with TRBD2. Per germline, CDR1 SNHLY and CDR2 FYNNEI. Trimming removed 4 bases from V and 0 bases from J; junction bases left unmatched: 2. The CDR3 is 16 residues long.